The 25 T cell receptor beta chains given below trace back to one sample, sequenced in a study of chemoradiotherapy in HPV16-positive cancers. Produced via immunoSEQ multiplex PCR; TCRdb's table is partial and in-frame only. The table shows roughly 2,500 clones, with roughly 79% occurring only once. Specimen: tumor tissue, collected from a patient who underwent chemoradiotherapy. The receptors were gathered from a human donor with HPV-associated anogenital cancer.

The chain has TRBV11-2 and TRBJ2-7, with D tentatively TRBD2 (6 bases). Germline CDR1 and CDR2: SGHAT and FQNNGV. The ends were cut back, 5 bases at V and 2 bases at J, with 16 bases in the middle. This CDR3 region has 15 residues. The CDR3 protein is CASSPMAGGTYEQYF. CDR3 nucleotides: TGTGCCAGCAGCCCAATGGCCGGGGGAACCTACGAGCAGTACTTC.

The chain has TRBV6-1 and TRBJ2-3, with 9 bases aligning to TRBD2. Trimming removed 3 bases from V and 1 base from J; junction bases left unmatched: 5. CDR3 size: 16 residues. Germline assignment: CDR1 MNHNS and CDR2 SASEGT. The CDR3 region has the DNA TGTGCCAGCAGTGAGTCGATAGCGGGGGGCACAGATACGCAGTATTTT. Amino acids: CASSESIAGGTDTQYF.

The gene calls are TRBV7-6 and TRBJ1-1; the D is unclear. The CDR3 contains 15 residues. Germline V gene sequence: CDR1 SGHVS, CDR2 FNYEAQ. The ends were cut back, 5 bases at V and 3 bases at J, with 16 bases in the middle. CDR3: CASSPTPQAYTEAFF. CDR3 bases: TGTGCCAGCAGCCCTACGCCTCAGGCGTACACTGAAGCTTTCTTT.

The rearrangement uses TRBV15 and TRBJ2-3; D tentatively fits TRBD1 or TRBD2 (5 bases each). The CDR3 runs 15 residues. V lost 1 base, J lost 2 bases, and 10 bases lay in between. Germline lookup yields CDR1 LNHNV and CDR2 YYDKDF (reference sequence). The CDR3 region is CATSRGSGPTDTQYF. The CDR3 nucleotides read TGTGCCACCAGCAGAGGCTCGGGACCCACAGATACGCAGTATTTT.

This clone has just one count. The gene calls are TRBV7-6 and TRBJ2-6; TRBD2 might be the D (5 bases). The V end was cut by 3 bases, the J end by 1 base, with 10 bases between. There are 16 residues in the CDR3. Per the germline V gene, CDR1 is SGHVS and CDR2 is FNYEAQ. In nucleotides, the CDR3 is TGTGCCAGCAGCTTGGGTAGCGCATCTGGGGCCAACGTCCTGACTTTC. As protein: CASSLGSASGANVLTF.

The chain employs TRBV18 and TRBJ1-1, with D hard to call. Germline V CDR1 and CDR2: KGHSH, LQKENI. This CDR3 has 15 residues. V lost 3 bases, J lost 0 bases, and 11 bases lay in between. CDR3 amino acids: CASSPAWVMNTEAFF. The DNA for the CDR3 is TGTGCCAGCTCACCCGCGTGGGTAATGAACACTGAAGCTTTCTTT.

V and J are TRBV7-2 and TRBJ2-6; D is ambiguous. V was pared by 2 bases and J by 1 base, with 9 bases between. Looked up from germline, CDR1 is SGHTA and CDR2 is FQGNSA. The CDR3 is 16 residues long. CDR3 amino acids: CASSLRVVSGANVLTF. The CDR3 DNA is TGTGCCAGCAGCTTACGGGTAGTTTCTGGGGCCAACGTCCTGACTTTC.

V gene TRBV13 combines with J gene TRBJ2-7; possibly TRBD1 or TRBD2 for D (5 bases each). This CDR3 contains 17 residues. Germline values: CDR1 PRHDT, CDR2 FYEKMQ (reference sequence). Trimming removed 1 base from V and 4 bases from J, with 20 bases in between. The CDR3: CASSLAFEGLISYEQYF. CDR3 nucleotide sequence: TGTGCCAGCAGCTTAGCATTCGAGGGGCTCATCTCGTACGAGCAGTACTTC.

The V gene is TRBV30, the J gene TRBJ1-3; 9 bases match TRBD1. CDR3 length: 13 amino acids. V was clipped by 5 bases and J by 7 bases; unmatched bases: 6. CDR1 and CDR2 from the germline V gene are GTSNPN and SVGIG (reference sequence). CDR3 DNA sequence: TGTGCCTGGGCCACAGGGGGCTCTAACACCATATATTTT. Its translation: CAWATGGSNTIYF. The full variable domain, completed using reference TRBV30 and TRBJ1-3, is SQTIHQWPATLVQPVGSPLSLECTVEGTSNPNLYWYRQAAGRGLQLLFYSVGIGQISSEVPQNLSASRPQDRQFILSSKKLLLSDSGFYLCAWATGGSNTIYFGEGSWLTVV.

The chain uses TRBV28 and TRBJ2-3, with D perhaps matching TRBD2 (5 bases). There are 16 residues in the CDR3. Germline V lookup: CDR1 MDHEN, CDR2 SYDVKM. The germline V and J ends were trimmed by 3 bases and 0 bases, with 13 bases remaining between them. CDR3 nucleotide sequence: TGTGCCAGCAGTTTCAGGCGGCGGGCCAGCACAGATACGCAGTATTTT. Translated: CASSFRRRASTDTQYF.

The chain carries TRBV7-9 and TRBJ2-2; a possible D gene is TRBD2 (5 bases). CDR1 is SEHNR, CDR2 FQNEAQ, per germline (reference sequence). The CDR3 covers 16 residues. V lost 1 base to trimming and J lost 2 bases, with 11 bases between them. CDR3 DNA: TGTGCCAGCAGCTTAGACTCTAGCCATAACACCGGGGAGCTGTTTTTT. This gives the protein CASSLDSSHNTGELFF.

This clone appeared a few times. This chain links TRBV27 with TRBJ1-1; maybe TRBD1 (6 bases). The CDR3 length is 13 residues. The ends were cut back, 8 bases at V and 4 bases at J, with 14 bases in the middle. Per germline, CDR1 MNHEY and CDR2 SMNVEV (reference sequence). The CDR3 loop is CASHVSRGTEAFF. CDR3 nucleotide sequence: TGTGCCAGCCATGTGAGCAGGGGCACTGAAGCTTTCTTT.

The chain is built from TRBV7-8 and TRBJ1-5; D remains unclear. The germline V gene has CDR1 SGHVS and CDR2 FQNEAQ. Trimming took 1 base from V and 1 from J, leaving 8 bases between them. This CDR3 has 15 residues. DNA for the CDR3: TGTGCCAGCAGCTTAGGTAGGGCCAGCAATCAGCCCCAGCATTTT. Protein: CASSLGRASNQPQHF. Looking up the rest from reference TRBV7-8 and TRBJ1-5 gives the full variable domain: GAGVSQSPRYKVAKRGQDVALRCDPISGHVSLFWYQQALGQGPEFLTYFQNEAQLDKSGLPSDRFFAERPEGSVSTLKIQRTQQEDSAVYLCASSLGRASNQPQHFGDGTRLSIL.

The chain uses TRBV6-6 and TRBJ2-1; D remains ambiguous. The length of the CDR3 is 15 residues. Germline CDR1 reads MNHNY; CDR2 reads SVGAGI (reference sequence). Trimming shortened V by 0 bases and J by 6 bases, and 12 bases separated the two germline ends. The CDR3 bases are TGTGCCAGCAGTTACTCGGAAGCCAAGGGCAATGAGCAGTTCTTC. Translated, it gives CASSYSEAKGNEQFF.

This chain joins TRBV7-9 and TRBJ2-5, with 7 bases identical to TRBD1. Near its end, the DNA agrees better with TRBJ2-7, so the J call may be wrong. The CDR3 spans 14 residues. Germline-derived CDR1 and CDR2 are SEHNR and FQNEAQ (reference sequence). As DNA, the CDR3 is TGTGCCAGCAGCGCGACAGGGATAGTCTACGAGCAGTACTTC. Protein product: CASSATGIVYEQYF.

J is TRBJ1-2 and V is TRBV7-9, with 8 positions matching TRBD1. The CDR3 contains 18 residues. V gave up 0 bases and J gave up 8 bases; unmatched junction bases: 17. Germline assignment: CDR1 SEHNR and CDR2 FQNEAQ (reference sequence). Here the CDR3 DNA reads TGTGCCAGCAGCTTAGCTTCGGGGTTGCAGGGGGCTTACAACGGCTACACCTTC. Protein sequence: CASSLASGLQGAYNGYTF.

V is TRBV29-1 and J is TRBJ2-7; TRBD2 aligns across 8 bases. Trimming took 6 bases from V and 5 from J; bases not matched to a gene: 12. This CDR3 region has 14 residues. Germline V gene data show CDR1 as SQVTM and CDR2 as ANQGSEA. Here the CDR3 reads CSVRGGAGVDEQYF. The CDR3 DNA sequence: TGCAGCGTCAGGGGCGGAGCGGGAGTGGACGAGCAGTACTTC.

This clone occurred a few times. The CDR3 loop is CASSIVWTSGNTGELFF. CDR3 DNA: TGTGCCAGTAGTATAGTATGGACTAGCGGAAACACCGGGGAGCTGTTTTTT. The V gene is TRBV19, the J gene TRBJ2-2; 10 bases line up with TRBD2. This CDR3 is 17 amino acids long. Germline V gives CDR1 LNHDA, CDR2 SQIVND (reference sequence). With V trimmed by 1 base and J by 2 bases, 4 bases remained unmatched.

V gene TRBV19 combines with J gene TRBJ2-7, with TRBD2 matching over 11 bases. J was trimmed by 5 bases and V by 8 bases; bases with no gene match: 5. The CDR3 covers 13 residues. Germline lookup yields CDR1 LNHDA and CDR2 SQIVND (reference sequence). DNA of the CDR3: TGTGCCAGTCCCCTAGCGGGGGGCGACGAGCAGTACTTC. The encoded protein is CASPLAGGDEQYF.

The chain combines TRBV7-3 with TRBJ1-6; D is unclear. The V gene's germline CDR1 is SGHTA and CDR2 FQGTGA. Trimming left V 4 bases short and J 7 bases short, with 8 bases between. The CDR3 contains 13 residues. The CDR3 bases are TGTGCCAGCAGCTGGGCGGGGAATTCACCCCTCCACTTT. Translating gives CASSWAGNSPLHF.

Here the CDR3 DNA reads TGTGCCTGGACAGGGGCTGGTAGCAATCAGCCCCAGCATTTT. Protein sequence: CAWTGAGSNQPQHF. The chain recombines TRBV30 with TRBJ1-5, with a weak D call TRBD1 (6 bases). CDR1 and CDR2 from the germline V gene are GTSNPN and SVGIG (reference sequence). This CDR3 has 14 amino acids. V gave up 4 bases and J gave up 0 bases, with 10 bases separating them. The whole variable domain, remainder taken from reference TRBV30 and TRBJ1-5, is SQTIHQWPATLVQPVGSPLSLECTVEGTSNPNLYWYRQAAGRGLQLLFYSVGIGQISSEVPQNLSASRPQDRQFILSSKKLLLSDSGFYLCAWTGAGSNQPQHFGDGTRLSIL.

The V and J genes are TRBV13 and TRBJ2-7; 9 bases fit TRBD1. This CDR3 spans 13 amino acids. The V gene end was trimmed by 4 bases and the J gene end by 5 bases; junction bases not matched to a gene: 3. CDR1 and CDR2 from the germline V gene are PRHDT and FYEKMQ (reference sequence). The CDR3 sequence: CASSSGQGNEQYF. The CDR3 DNA reads as TGTGCCAGCAGCTCGGGACAGGGAAACGAGCAGTACTTC. The full variable domain, its missing parts supplied by reference TRBV13 and TRBJ2-7, is AAGVIQSPRHLIKEKRETATLKCYPIPRHDTVYWYQQGPGQDPQFLISFYEKMQSDKGSIPDRFSAQQFSDYHSELNMSSLELGDSALYFCASSSGQGNEQYFGPGTRLTVT.

The chain links TRBV7-2 to TRBJ2-7, with 7 bases identical to TRBD1. This CDR3 contains 13 residues. Germline CDR1 reads SGHTA; CDR2 reads FQGNSA. V gave up 4 bases and J gave up 5 bases; unmatched junction bases: 5. The chain's CDR3 is CASSSRTGDEQYF. The CDR3 region has the DNA TGTGCCAGCAGCTCCCGAACAGGGGACGAGCAGTACTTC.

The gene calls are TRBV11-2 and TRBJ1-2; D unclear. V dropped 3 bases and J dropped 6 bases, with 11 bases sitting between them. The CDR3 is 13 residues long. Germline CDR1 SGHAT, CDR2 FQNNGV. The CDR3 DNA sequence: TGTGCCAGCAGCTTCGAAGGTTTCGATGGCTACACCTTC. Amino acids: CASSFEGFDGYTF.

This clone was seen once. The V gene is TRBV2, the J gene TRBJ2-2; either TRBD1 or TRBD2 may fit D (5 bases each). Germline V gene data show CDR1 as SNHLY and CDR2 as FYNNEI. Trimming removed 8 bases at V and 0 bases at J, with 10 bases between. The CDR3 sequence is 14 residues long. CDR3 in DNA: TGTGCCAGCCGTCCGGGACCGAACACCGGGGAGCTGTTTTTT. It yields the protein CASRPGPNTGELFF.